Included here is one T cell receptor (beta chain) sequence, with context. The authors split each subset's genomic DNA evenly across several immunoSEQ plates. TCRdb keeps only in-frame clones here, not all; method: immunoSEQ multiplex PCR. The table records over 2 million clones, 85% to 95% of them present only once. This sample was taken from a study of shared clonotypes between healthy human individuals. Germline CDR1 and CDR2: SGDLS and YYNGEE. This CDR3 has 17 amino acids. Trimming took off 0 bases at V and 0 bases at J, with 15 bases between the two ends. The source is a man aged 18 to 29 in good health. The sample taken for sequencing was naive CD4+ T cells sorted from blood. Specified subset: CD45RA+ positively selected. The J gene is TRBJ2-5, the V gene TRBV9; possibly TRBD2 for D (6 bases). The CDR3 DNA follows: TGTGCCAGCAGCGTAGGCTGGGGGGTGGCAAACCAAGAGACCCAGTACTTC. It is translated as CASSVGWGVANQETQYF.